What follows is one T cell receptor (beta chain) and its context. The entry originates in a study of monozygotic twins with inflammatory bowel disease. TCRdb reprocessed the 5' RACE reads and stores each CDR3 protein as one record, lacking DNA. This listing includes approximately 300,000 distinct CDR3 sequences. The V gene's germline CDR1 is LGHDT and CDR2 YNNKEL (reference sequence). This CDR3 spans 17 amino acids. This receptor was identified in a human donor with ulcerative colitis or Crohn's disease, or a healthy co-twin of an affected twin (not recorded which). The sequenced sample was blood. This rearrangement joins TRBV3-1 to TRBJ2-7; TCRdb calls TRBD1, which cannot be checked without DNA. The CDR3: CASSHATGTGVRYEQYF.